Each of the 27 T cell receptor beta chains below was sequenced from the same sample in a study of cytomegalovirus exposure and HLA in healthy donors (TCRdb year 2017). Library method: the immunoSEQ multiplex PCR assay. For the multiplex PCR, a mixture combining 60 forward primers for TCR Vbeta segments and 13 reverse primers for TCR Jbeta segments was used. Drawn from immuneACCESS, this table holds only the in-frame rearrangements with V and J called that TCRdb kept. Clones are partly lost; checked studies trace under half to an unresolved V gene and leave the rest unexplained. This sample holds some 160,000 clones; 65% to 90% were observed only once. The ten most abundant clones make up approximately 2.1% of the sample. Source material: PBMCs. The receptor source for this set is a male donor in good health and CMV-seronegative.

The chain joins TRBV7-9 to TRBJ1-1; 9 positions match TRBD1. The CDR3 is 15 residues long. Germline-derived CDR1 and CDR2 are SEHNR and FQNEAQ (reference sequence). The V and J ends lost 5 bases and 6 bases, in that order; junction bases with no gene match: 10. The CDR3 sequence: CASSITGGPLAEAFF. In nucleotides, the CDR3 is TGTGCCAGCAGCATTACAGGGGGCCCTTTGGCTGAAGCTTTCTTT.

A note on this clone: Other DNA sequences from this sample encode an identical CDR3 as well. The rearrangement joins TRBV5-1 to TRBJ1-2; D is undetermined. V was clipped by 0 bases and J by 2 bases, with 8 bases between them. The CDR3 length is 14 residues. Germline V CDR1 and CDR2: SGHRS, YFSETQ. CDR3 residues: CASSLGQVNYGYTF. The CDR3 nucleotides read TGCGCCAGCAGCTTGGGACAAGTCAACTATGGCTACACCTTC.

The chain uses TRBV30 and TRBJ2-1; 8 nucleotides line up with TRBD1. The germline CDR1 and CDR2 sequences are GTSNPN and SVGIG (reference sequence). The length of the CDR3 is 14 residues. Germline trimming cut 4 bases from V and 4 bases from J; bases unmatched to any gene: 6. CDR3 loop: CAWNRGSPYNEQFF. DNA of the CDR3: TGTGCCTGGAACAGGGGGAGCCCATACAATGAGCAGTTCTTC.

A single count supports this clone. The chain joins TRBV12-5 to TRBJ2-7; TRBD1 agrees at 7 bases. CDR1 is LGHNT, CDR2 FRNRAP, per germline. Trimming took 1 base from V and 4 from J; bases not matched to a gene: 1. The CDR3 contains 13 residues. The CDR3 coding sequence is TGTGCTAGTGGTTTGGGACAGGGTTACGAGCAGTACTTC. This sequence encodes CASGLGQGYEQYF.

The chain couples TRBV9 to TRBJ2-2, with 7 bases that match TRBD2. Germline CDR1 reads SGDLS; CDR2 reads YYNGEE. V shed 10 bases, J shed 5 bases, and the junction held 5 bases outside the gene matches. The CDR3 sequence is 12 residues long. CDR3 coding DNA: TGTGCCTCCTCCGGGGGGACCGGGGAGCTGTTTTTT. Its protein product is CASSGGTGELFF.

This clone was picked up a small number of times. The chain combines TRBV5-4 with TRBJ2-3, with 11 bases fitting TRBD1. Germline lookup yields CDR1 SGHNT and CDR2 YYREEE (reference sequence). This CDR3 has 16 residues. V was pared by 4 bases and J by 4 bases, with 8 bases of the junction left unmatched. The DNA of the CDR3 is TGTGCCAGCAGCGCTCAACGGACAGGGGGCCCAGATACGCAGTATTTT. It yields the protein CASSAQRTGGPDTQYF.

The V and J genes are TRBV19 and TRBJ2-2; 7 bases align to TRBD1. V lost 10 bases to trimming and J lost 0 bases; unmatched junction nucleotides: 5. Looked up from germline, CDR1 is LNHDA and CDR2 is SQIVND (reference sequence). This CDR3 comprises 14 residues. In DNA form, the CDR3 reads TGTGCCACTTCCGGGACAGCGAACACCGGGGAGCTGTTTTTT. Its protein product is CATSGTANTGELFF.

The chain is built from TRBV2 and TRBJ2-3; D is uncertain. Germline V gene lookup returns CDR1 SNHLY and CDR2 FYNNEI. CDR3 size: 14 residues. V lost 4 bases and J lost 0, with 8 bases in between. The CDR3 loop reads CASSVLLSTDTQYF. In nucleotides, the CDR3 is TGTGCCAGCAGTGTACTACTTAGCACAGATACGCAGTATTTT.

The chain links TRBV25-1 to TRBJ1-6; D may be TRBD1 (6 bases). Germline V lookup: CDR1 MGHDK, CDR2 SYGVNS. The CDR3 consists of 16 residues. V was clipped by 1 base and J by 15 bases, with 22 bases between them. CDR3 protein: CASSEFRTGGRVYLHF. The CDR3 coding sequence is TGTGCCAGCAGTGAATTTCGTACGGGGGGGCGGGTCTACCTCCACTTT.

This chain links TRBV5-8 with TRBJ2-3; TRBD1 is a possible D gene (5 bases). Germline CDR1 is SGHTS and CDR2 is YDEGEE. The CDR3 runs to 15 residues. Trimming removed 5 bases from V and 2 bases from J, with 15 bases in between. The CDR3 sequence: CASSRTYHITDTQYF. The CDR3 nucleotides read TGTGCCAGCAGTCGGACATACCACATCACAGATACGCAGTATTTT.

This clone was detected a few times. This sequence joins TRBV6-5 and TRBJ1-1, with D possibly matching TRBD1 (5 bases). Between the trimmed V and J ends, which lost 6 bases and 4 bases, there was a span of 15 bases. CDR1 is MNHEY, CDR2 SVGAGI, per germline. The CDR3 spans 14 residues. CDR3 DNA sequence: TGTGCCAGCAGGTACGGGGGGGAATTCACTGAAGCTTTCTTT. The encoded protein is CASRYGGEFTEAFF.

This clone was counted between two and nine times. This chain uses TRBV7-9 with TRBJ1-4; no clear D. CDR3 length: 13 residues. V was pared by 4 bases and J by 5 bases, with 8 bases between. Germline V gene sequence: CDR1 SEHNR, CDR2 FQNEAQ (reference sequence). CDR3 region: CASSSRENEKLFF. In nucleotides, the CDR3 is TGTGCCAGCAGCTCAAGGGAGAATGAAAAACTGTTTTTT.

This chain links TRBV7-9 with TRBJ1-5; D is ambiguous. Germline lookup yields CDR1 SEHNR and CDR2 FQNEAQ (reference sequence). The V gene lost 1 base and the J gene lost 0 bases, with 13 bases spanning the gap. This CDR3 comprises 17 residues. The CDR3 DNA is TGTGCCAGCAGCTTAGGTGCACGGGGAAATAGCAATCAGCCCCAGCATTTT. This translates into CASSLGARGNSNQPQHF. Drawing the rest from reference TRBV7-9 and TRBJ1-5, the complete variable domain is DTGVSQNPRHKITKRGQNVTFRCDPISEHNRLYWYRQTLGQGPEFLTYFQNEAQLEKSRLLSDRFSAERPKGSFSTLEIQRTEQGDSAMYLCASSLGARGNSNQPQHFGDGTRLSIL.

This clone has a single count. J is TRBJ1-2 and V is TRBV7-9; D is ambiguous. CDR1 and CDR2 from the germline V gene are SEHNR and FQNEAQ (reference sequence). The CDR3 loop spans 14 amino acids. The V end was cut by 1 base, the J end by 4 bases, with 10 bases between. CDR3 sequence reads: CASSLGEAFYGYTF. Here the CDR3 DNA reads TGTGCCAGCAGCTTAGGAGAGGCTTTCTATGGCTACACCTTC.

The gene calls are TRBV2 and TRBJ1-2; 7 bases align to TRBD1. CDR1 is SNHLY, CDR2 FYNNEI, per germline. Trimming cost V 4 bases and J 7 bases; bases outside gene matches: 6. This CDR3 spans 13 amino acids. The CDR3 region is CASSATGVAGYTF. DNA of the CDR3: TGTGCCAGCAGTGCAACAGGGGTCGCTGGCTACACCTTC.

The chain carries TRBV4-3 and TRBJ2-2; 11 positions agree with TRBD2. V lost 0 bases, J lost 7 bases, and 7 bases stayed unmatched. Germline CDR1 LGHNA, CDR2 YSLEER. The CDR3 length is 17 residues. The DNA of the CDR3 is TGCGCCAGCAGCCAAGATATAGCGGGGGGGCTCGGCGGGGAGCTGTTTTTT. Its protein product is CASSQDIAGGLGGELFF.

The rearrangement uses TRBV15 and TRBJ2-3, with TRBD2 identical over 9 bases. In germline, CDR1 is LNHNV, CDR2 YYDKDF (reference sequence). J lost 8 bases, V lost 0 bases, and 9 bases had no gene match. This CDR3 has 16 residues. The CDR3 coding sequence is TGTGCCACCAGCAGAGATTGGGCTAGCGGGGTGGGTACGCAGTATTTT. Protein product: CATSRDWASGVGTQYF.

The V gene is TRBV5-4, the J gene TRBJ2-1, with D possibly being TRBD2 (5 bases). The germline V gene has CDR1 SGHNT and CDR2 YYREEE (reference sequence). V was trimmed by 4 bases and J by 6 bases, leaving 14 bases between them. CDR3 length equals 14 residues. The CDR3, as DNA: TGTGCCAGCAGCACTGGAGGAGCTAGCAATGAGCAGTTCTTC. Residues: CASSTGGASNEQFF.

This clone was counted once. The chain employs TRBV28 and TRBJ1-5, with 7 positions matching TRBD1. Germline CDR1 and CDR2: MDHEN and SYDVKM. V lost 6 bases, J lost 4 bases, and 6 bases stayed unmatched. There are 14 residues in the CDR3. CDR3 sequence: CASRQTGENQPQHF. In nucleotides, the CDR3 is TGTGCCAGCAGGCAAACAGGGGAAAATCAGCCCCAGCATTTT.

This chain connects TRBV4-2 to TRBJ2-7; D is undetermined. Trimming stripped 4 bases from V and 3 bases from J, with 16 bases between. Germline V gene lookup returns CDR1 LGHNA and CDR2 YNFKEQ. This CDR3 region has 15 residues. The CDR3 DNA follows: TGTGCCAGCAGCCTTTTTCTCTTGACTCGCTACGAGCAGTACTTC. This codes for CASSLFLLTRYEQYF.

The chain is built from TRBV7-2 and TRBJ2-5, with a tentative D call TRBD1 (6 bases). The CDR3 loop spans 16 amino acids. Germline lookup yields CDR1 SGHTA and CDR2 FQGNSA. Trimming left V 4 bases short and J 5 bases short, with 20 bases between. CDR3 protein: CASSSRRQAWRETQYF. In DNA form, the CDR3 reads TGTGCCAGCAGCTCCAGACGACAGGCGTGGCGTGAGACCCAGTACTTC. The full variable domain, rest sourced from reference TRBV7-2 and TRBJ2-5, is GAGVSQSPSNKVTEKGKDVELRCDPISGHTALYWYRQSLGQGLEFLIYFQGNSAPDKSGLPSDRFSAERTGGSVSTLTIQRTQQEDSAVYLCASSSRRQAWRETQYFGPGTRLLVL.

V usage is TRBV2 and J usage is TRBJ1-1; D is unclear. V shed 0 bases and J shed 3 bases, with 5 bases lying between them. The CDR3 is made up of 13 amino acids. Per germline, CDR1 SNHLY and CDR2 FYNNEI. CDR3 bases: TGTGCCAGCAGTGAAGCCGTATACACTGAAGCTTTCTTT. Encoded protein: CASSEAVYTEAFF.

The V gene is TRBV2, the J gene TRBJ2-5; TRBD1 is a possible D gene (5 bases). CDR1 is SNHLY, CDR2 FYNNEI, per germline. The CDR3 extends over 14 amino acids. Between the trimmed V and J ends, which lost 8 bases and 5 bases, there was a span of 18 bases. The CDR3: CASGPRASGETQYF. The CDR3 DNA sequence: TGTGCCAGCGGTCCCAGGGCCTCGGGTGAGACCCAGTACTTC.

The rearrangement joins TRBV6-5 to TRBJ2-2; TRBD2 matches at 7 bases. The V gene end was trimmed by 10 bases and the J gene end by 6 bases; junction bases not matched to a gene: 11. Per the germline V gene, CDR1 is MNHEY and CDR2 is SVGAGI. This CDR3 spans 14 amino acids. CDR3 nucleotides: TGTGCCACCACCCGGGGGGTTGAGGCCGGGGAGCTGTTTTTT. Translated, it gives CATTRGVEAGELFF.

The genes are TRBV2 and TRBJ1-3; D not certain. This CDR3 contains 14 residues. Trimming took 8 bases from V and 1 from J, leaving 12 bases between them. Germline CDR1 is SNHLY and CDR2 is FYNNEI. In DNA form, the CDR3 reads TGTGCCAGCGGGAGAGAATATTCTGGAAACACCATATATTTT. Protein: CASGREYSGNTIYF.

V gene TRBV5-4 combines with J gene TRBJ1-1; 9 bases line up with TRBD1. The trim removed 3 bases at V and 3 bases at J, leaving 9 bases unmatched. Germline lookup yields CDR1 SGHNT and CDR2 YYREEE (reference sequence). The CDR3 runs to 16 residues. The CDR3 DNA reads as TGTGCCAGCAGCTCGAATGTTCGGGACAGGGACACTGAAGCTTTCTTT. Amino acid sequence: CASSSNVRDRDTEAFF.

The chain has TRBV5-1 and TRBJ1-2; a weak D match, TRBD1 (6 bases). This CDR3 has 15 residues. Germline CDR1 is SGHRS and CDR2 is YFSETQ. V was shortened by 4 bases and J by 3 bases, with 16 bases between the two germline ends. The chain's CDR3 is CASSLRQAGDYGYTF. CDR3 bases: TGCGCCAGCAGCCTCCGACAGGCTGGGGACTATGGCTACACCTTC.